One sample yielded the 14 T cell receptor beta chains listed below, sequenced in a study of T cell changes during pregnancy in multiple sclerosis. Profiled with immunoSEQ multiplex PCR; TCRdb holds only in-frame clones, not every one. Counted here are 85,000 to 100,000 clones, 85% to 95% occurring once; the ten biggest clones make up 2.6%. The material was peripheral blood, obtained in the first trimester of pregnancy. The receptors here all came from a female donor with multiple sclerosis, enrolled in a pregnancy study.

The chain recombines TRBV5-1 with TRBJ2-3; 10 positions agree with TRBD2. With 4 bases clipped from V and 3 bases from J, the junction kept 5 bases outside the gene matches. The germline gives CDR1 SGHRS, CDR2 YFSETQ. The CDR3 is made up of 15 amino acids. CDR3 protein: CASSLLAGVTDTQYF. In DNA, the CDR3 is TGCGCCAGCAGCCTGCTAGCGGGAGTTACAGATACGCAGTATTTT.

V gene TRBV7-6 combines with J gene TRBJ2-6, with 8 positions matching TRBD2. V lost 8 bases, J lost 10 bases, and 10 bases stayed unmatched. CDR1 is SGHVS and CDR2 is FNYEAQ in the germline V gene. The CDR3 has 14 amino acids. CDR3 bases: TGTGCCAGCCGTGCGGGGGGCGTAAAAAACGTCCTGACTTTC. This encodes CASRAGGVKNVLTF.

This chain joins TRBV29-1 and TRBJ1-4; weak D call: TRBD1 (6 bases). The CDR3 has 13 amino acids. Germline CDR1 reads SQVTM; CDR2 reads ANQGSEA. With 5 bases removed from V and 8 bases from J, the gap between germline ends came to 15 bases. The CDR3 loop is CSVLVQGGEKLFF. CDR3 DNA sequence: TGCAGCGTTCTGGTACAGGGTGGCGAAAAACTGTTTTTT. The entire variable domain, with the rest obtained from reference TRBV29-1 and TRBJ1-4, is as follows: SAVISQKPSRDICQRGTSLTIQCQVDSQVTMMFWYRQQPGQSLTLIATANQGSEATYESGFVIDKFPISRPNLTFSTLTVSNMSPEDSSIYLCSVLVQGGEKLFFGSGTQLSVL.

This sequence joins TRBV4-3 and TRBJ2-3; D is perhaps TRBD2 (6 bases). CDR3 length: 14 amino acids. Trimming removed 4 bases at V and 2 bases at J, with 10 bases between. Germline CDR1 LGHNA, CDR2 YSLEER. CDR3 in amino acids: CASSPRTTTDTQYF. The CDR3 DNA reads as TGCGCCAGCAGCCCTAGGACTACCACAGATACGCAGTATTTT.

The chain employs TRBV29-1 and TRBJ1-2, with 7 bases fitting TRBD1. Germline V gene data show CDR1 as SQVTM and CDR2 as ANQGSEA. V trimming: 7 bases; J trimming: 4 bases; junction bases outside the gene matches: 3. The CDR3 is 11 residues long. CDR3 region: CSAGQVYGYTF. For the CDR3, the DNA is TGCAGCGCCGGACAGGTCTATGGCTACACCTTC.

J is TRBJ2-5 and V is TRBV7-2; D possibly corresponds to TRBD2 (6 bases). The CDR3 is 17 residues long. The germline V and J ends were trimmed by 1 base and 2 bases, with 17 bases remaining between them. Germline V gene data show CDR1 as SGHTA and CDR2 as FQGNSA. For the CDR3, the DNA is TGTGCCAGCAGCTTAGGCTTTGCGGGAAGTGTACAAGAGACCCAGTACTTC. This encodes CASSLGFAGSVQETQYF.

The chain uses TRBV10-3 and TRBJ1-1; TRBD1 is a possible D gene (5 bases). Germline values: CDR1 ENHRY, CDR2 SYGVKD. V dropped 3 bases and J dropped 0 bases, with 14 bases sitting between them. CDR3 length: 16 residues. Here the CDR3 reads CAISDGGRGMNTEAFF. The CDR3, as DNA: TGTGCCATCAGTGATGGGGGTCGGGGGATGAACACTGAAGCTTTCTTT.

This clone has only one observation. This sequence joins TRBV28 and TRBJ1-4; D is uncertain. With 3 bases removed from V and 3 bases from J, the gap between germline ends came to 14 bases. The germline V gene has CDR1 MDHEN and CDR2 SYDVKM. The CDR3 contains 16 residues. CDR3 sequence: CASSFSSGAPNEKLFF. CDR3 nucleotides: TGTGCCAGCAGTTTCTCATCGGGAGCACCTAATGAAAAACTGTTTTTT.

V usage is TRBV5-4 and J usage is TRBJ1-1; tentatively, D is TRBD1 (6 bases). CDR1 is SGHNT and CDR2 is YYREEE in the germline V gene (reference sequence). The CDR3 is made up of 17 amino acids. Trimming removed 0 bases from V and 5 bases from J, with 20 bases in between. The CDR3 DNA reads TGTGCCAGCAGCTTGGGTCTGGAGGTCCGAGGGGGTACTGAAGCTTTCTTT. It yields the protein CASSLGLEVRGGTEAFF.

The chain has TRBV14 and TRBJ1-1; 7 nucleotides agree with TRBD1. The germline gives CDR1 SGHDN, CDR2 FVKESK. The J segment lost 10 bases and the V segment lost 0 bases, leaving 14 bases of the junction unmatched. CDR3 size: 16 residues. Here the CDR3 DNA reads TGTGCCAGCAGCCAAGATCTTTTTATAGGGGGCGAGGCAGCTTTCTTT. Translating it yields CASSQDLFIGGEAAFF.

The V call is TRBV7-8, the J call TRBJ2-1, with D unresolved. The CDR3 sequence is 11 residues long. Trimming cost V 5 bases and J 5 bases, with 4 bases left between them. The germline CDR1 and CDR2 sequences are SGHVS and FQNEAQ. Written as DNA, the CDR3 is TGTGCCAGCAGCCTTAACAATGAGCAGTTCTTC. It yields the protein CASSLNNEQFF.

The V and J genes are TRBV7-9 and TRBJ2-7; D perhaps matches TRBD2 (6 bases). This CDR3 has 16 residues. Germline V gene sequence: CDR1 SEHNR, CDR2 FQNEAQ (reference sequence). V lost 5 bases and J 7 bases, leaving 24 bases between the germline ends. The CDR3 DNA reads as TGTGCCAGCAGCGCGCCGGGGCGTTGGGGGGTTGGGGAGCAGTACTTC. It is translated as CASSAPGRWGVGEQYF.

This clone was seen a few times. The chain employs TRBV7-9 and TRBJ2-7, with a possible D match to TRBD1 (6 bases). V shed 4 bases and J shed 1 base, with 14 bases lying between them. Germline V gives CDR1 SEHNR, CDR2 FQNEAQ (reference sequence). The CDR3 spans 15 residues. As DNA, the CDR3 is TGTGCCAGCAGCTCGGACAGCGTACTTTCCTACGAGCAGTACTTC. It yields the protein CASSSDSVLSYEQYF.

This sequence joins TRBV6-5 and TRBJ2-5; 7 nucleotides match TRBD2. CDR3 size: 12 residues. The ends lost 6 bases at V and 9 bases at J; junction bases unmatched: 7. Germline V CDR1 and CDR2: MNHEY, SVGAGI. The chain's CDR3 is CASRSAGVSQYF. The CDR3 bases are TGTGCCAGCAGAAGTGCGGGGGTCTCCCAGTACTTC.